The 13 T cell receptor beta chains below were found in one sample sequenced in a study of CD8+ T cells in alopecia areata. Extracted RNA was reverse transcribed into cDNA, the sequencing template. The data were produced by immunoSEQ multiplex PCR, yet TCRdb's version contains in-frame clones alone and is incomplete. In the table there are around 270,000 clones, 55% to 70% of which are singletons. Described treatment: oral pan-JAK inhibitor, 5-10 mg twice daily. The sample consisted of CD4+ T cells sorted from blood, taken at week 24, from a patient treated with tofacitinib. These receptors all come from a human donor with alopecia areata.

The chain recombines TRBV6-1 with TRBJ1-6, with D unclear. V lost 6 bases and J lost 8, with 8 bases in between. The germline V gene has CDR1 MNHNS and CDR2 SASEGT. The CDR3 loop spans 12 amino acids. The CDR3 bases are TGTGCCAGCAGGCCGGGTGATTCACCCCTCCACTTT. It is translated as CASRPGDSPLHF.

This rearrangement joins TRBV30 to TRBJ2-7; possibly TRBD1 or TRBD2 for D (5 bases each). Germline values: CDR1 GTSNPN, CDR2 SVGIG (reference sequence). Trimming shortened V by 7 bases and J by 3 bases, and 16 bases separated the two germline ends. The CDR3 is made up of 13 amino acids. The CDR3 sequence: CASQVKGSYEQYF. The CDR3 bases are TGTGCCTCTCAGGTCAAGGGGAGCTACGAGCAGTACTTC.

The rearrangement joins TRBV5-4 to TRBJ2-5; 8 positions agree with TRBD1. CDR1 and CDR2 from the germline V gene are SGHNT and YYREEE (reference sequence). The CDR3 totals 15 residues. V trimming: 2 bases; J trimming: 5 bases; junction bases outside the gene matches: 8. The CDR3 protein is CASSFPPGGGETQYF. The DNA for the CDR3 is TGTGCCAGCAGCTTCCCGCCAGGGGGCGGCGAGACCCAGTACTTC.

As for this clone: The same CDR3 can be traced to other DNA sequences in this sample. The V call is TRBV29-1, the J call TRBJ1-1; no reliable D call. This CDR3 spans 10 amino acids. CDR1 is SQVTM, CDR2 ANQGSEA, per germline. V was cut by 7 bases and J by 0 bases, with 3 bases left in between. The CDR3 region is CSALNTEAFF. DNA for the CDR3: TGCAGCGCGCTGAACACTGAAGCTTTCTTT.

This chain connects TRBV7-8 to TRBJ2-7, with D hard to call. Germline CDR1 is SGHVS and CDR2 is FQNEAQ. The V gene lost 1 base and the J gene lost 4 bases, with 17 bases spanning the gap. The CDR3 length is 16 residues. The DNA of the CDR3 is TGTGCCAGCAGCTTAGTCGGAACCCCGATGGGGTACGAGCAGTACTTC. Protein product: CASSLVGTPMGYEQYF.

J is TRBJ1-4 and V is TRBV25-1, with D possibly TRBD1 on 5 matching bases. The germline V and J ends were trimmed by 3 bases and 7 bases, with 12 bases remaining between them. The CDR3 is 14 residues long. The V gene's germline CDR1 is MGHDK and CDR2 SYGVNS. CDR3 residues: CASSDQNQGEKLFF. The CDR3 coding sequence is TGTGCCAGCAGTGATCAAAACCAGGGTGAAAAACTGTTTTTT. Supplemented by reference TRBV25-1 and TRBJ1-4, the full variable domain reads EADIYQTPRYLVIGTGKKITLECSQTMGHDKMYWYQQDPGMELHLIHYSYGVNSTEKGDLSSESTVSRIRTEHFPLTLESARPSHTSQYLCASSDQNQGEKLFFGSGTQLSVL.

The V gene is TRBV9, the J gene TRBJ1-4; no reliable D call. Trimming removed 6 bases at V and 4 bases at J, with 7 bases between. This CDR3 spans 12 amino acids. The germline V gene has CDR1 SGDLS and CDR2 YYNGEE. CDR3 region: CASTQDNEKLFF. In DNA form, the CDR3 reads TGTGCCAGCACGCAGGATAATGAAAAACTGTTTTTT. The full variable domain, with the rest looked up from reference TRBV9 and TRBJ1-4, is DSGVTQTPKHLITATGQRVTLRCSPRSGDLSVYWYQQSLDQGLQFLIQYYNGEERAKGNILERFSAQQFPDLHSELNLSSLELGDSALYFCASTQDNEKLFFGSGTQLSVL.

The gene calls are TRBV7-9 and TRBJ1-1; D gene ambiguous. Germline V gene lookup returns CDR1 SEHNR and CDR2 FQNEAQ (reference sequence). The CDR3 has 15 residues. Trimming removed 4 bases at V and 0 bases at J, with 12 bases between. Written as DNA, the CDR3 is TGTGCCAGCAGCTCGACTCCCCCCATGAACACTGAAGCTTTCTTT. This encodes CASSSTPPMNTEAFF.

This clone was picked up a small number of times. The chain carries TRBV29-1 and TRBJ1-4, with 9 nucleotides matching TRBD1. The germline V gene encodes CDR1 SQVTM and CDR2 ANQGSEA. CDR3 length: 13 amino acids. Losses at the gene ends were 3 bases for V and 10 bases for J; bases not matched to a gene: 6. The chain's CDR3 is CSVDGDRVGKLFF. CDR3 in DNA: TGCAGCGTTGATGGGGACAGGGTAGGAAAACTGTTTTTT.

Only a few counts were recorded for this clone. This chain uses TRBV29-1 with TRBJ2-3; 7 bases match TRBD1. The CDR3 loop spans 12 amino acids. CDR1 and CDR2 (germline): SQVTM, ANQGSEA. The ends lost 8 bases at V and 0 bases at J; junction bases unmatched: 2. This CDR3 reads CSTGASTDTQYF. The CDR3 nucleotides are TGCAGCACAGGGGCTAGCACAGATACGCAGTATTTT.

This chain links TRBV7-9 with TRBJ2-5, with TRBD1 matching over 9 bases. V shed 3 bases and J 6 bases; nucleotides not matched to a gene: 5. There are 14 residues in the CDR3. CDR1 and CDR2 (germline): SEHNR, FQNEAQ (reference sequence). The CDR3 DNA reads TGTGCCAGCAGCTTTGGACAGGGGTTGCAGACCCAGTACTTC. This sequence encodes CASSFGQGLQTQYF. Looking up the rest from reference TRBV7-9 and TRBJ2-5 gives the full variable domain: DTGVSQNPRHKITKRGQNVTFRCDPISEHNRLYWYRQTLGQGPEFLTYFQNEAQLEKSRLLSDRFSAERPKGSFSTLEIQRTEQGDSAMYLCASSFGQGLQTQYFGPGTRLLVL.

As to this clone: Other nucleotide sequences in the sample specify the same CDR3. V and J are TRBV7-2 and TRBJ2-5, with D hard to call. The ends were cut back, 0 bases at V and 4 bases at J, with 3 bases in the middle. The germline V gene has CDR1 SGHTA and CDR2 FQGNSA. This CDR3 spans 12 amino acids. CDR3 amino acids: CASSLARETQYF. The CDR3 bases are TGTGCCAGCAGCTTAGCTCGAGAGACCCAGTACTTC.

The chain joins TRBV20-1 to TRBJ2-5; D not resolved. The CDR3 runs 11 residues. Looked up from germline, CDR1 is DFQATT and CDR2 is SNEGSKA (reference sequence). V was pared by 3 bases and J by 4 bases, with 6 bases between. As DNA, the CDR3 is TGCAGTGCTAGGGTCCTAGAGACCCAGTACTTC. Translating it yields CSARVLETQYF.